This entry lists 26 T cell receptor beta chains sequenced from one sample in a study of blood T cell repertoires in COVID-19. The data were produced by immunoSEQ multiplex PCR, yet TCRdb's version contains in-frame clones alone and is incomplete. This sample has approximately 40,000 clones; approximately 84% occur once, and the top ten carry roughly 13%. The specimen was peripheral blood. These receptors originate from a human donor in a cohort sampled during active COVID-19.

The rearrangement links TRBV5-1 to TRBJ1-6; D is perhaps TRBD1 (6 bases). The length of the CDR3 is 13 residues. Germline CDR1 reads SGHRS; CDR2 reads YFSETQ. V was trimmed by 4 bases and J by 13 bases, leaving 15 bases between them. The CDR3 DNA is TGCGCCAGCAGCCCGGGACATCCGGACCCCCTCCACTTT. It specifies CASSPGHPDPLHF.

This clone was detected only a few times. The V and J genes are TRBV3-1 (or the pseudogene TRBV3-2) and TRBJ2-4; 8 bases fit TRBD1. Germline V gene lookup returns CDR1 LGHDT and CDR2 YNNKEL (reference sequence). This CDR3 is built from 15 residues. With 1 base clipped from V and 2 bases from J, the junction kept 1 base outside the gene matches. As DNA, the CDR3 is TGTGCCAGCAGCCAAGGACAGGGGACCAAAAACATTCAGTACTTC. The encoded protein is CASSQGQGTKNIQYF.

This chain uses TRBV24-1 with TRBJ2-3, with D maybe TRBD1 (9 bases). CDR3 length: 17 amino acids. Germline CDR1 reads KGHDR; CDR2 reads SFDVKD. Trimming took off 5 bases at V and 6 bases at J, with 23 bases between the two ends. Here the CDR3 reads CATSGPGGDRASDTQYF. CDR3 nucleotide sequence: TGTGCCACCAGTGGCCCGGGGGGGGACAGGGCCTCCGATACGCAGTATTTT.

The chain carries TRBV4-2 and TRBJ2-1, with TRBD2 matching 10 bases. Losses at the gene ends were 4 bases for V and 6 bases for J; bases not matched to a gene: 12. The length of the CDR3 is 17 residues. Germline V gives CDR1 LGHNA, CDR2 YNFKEQ. The CDR3 DNA reads TGTGCCAGCAGCCCCCGCCCCGTAGCGGGGGGAGGCAATGAGCAGTTCTTC. Amino acid sequence: CASSPRPVAGGGNEQFF.

The chain links TRBV9 to TRBJ2-7; D is unresolved. CDR1 is SGDLS, CDR2 YYNGEE, per germline. Trimming shortened V by 0 bases and J by 2 bases, and 9 bases separated the two germline ends. This CDR3 has 14 amino acids. CDR3 coding DNA: TGTGCCAGCAGCGTAGGTGGCAGTACCTACGAGCAGTACTTC. Protein: CASSVGGSTYEQYF.

The chain employs TRBV3-1 (or the pseudogene TRBV3-2) and TRBJ1-3, with no clear D. CDR3 length: 14 amino acids. The V gene lost 1 base and the J gene lost 2 bases, with 6 bases spanning the gap. Germline-derived CDR1 and CDR2 are LGHDT and YNNKEL (reference sequence). CDR3 DNA: TGTGCCAGCAGCCAAGGCGGAACTGGAAACACCATATATTTT. Protein sequence: CASSQGGTGNTIYF.

The J gene is TRBJ1-4, the V gene TRBV25-1, with D possibly being TRBD1 (6 bases). The CDR3 consists of 14 residues. Trimming took off 2 bases at V and 11 bases at J, with 15 bases between the two ends. Germline V gene data show CDR1 as MGHDK and CDR2 as SYGVNS. CDR3 bases: TGTGCCAGCAGTGAAAGGGCAGGGGAGATGAAACTGTTTTTT. This codes for CASSERAGEMKLFF.

The chain combines TRBV19 with TRBJ1-3; a possible D gene is TRBD1 (5 bases). Trimming took 6 bases from V and 5 from J, leaving 14 bases between them. Per the germline V gene, CDR1 is LNHDA and CDR2 is SQIVND (reference sequence). This CDR3 comprises 14 residues. CDR3 sequence reads: CASSPQGGRNTIYF. The CDR3 DNA reads as TGTGCCAGTAGCCCGCAGGGAGGAAGAAACACCATATATTTT. Supplemented by reference TRBV19 and TRBJ1-3, the full variable domain reads DGGITQSPKYLFRKEGQNVTLSCEQNLNHDAMYWYRQDPGQGLRLIYYSQIVNDFQKGDIAEGYSVSREKKESFPLTVTSAQKNPTAFYLCASSPQGGRNTIYFGEGSWLTVV.

This clone has a handful of counts. V and J are TRBV7-9 and TRBJ2-7; TRBD1 matches at 7 bases. V trimming: 0 bases; J trimming: 5 bases; junction bases outside the gene matches: 1. This CDR3 region has 13 residues. CDR1 is SEHNR and CDR2 is FQNEAQ in the germline V gene (reference sequence). The DNA of the CDR3 is TGTGCCAGCAGCTTAGCAGGGGGCGACGAGCAGTACTTC. Its protein is CASSLAGGDEQYF.

The V gene is TRBV18, the J gene TRBJ1-1; the D is unclear. This CDR3 region has 16 residues. The germline V gene encodes CDR1 KGHSH and CDR2 LQKENI. V lost 2 bases, J lost 1 base, and 14 bases lay in between. The CDR3 DNA is TGTGCCAGCTCACCAACCAGGCAAGGAGGGAACACTGAAGCTTTCTTT. Translation: CASSPTRQGGNTEAFF.

As DNA, the CDR3 is TGTGCCAGCAGCTGGGCCTCGGGGGCGAACACCGGGGAGCTGTTTTTT. Its protein is CASSWASGANTGELFF. The gene calls are TRBV5-5 and TRBJ2-2, with D maybe TRBD2 (6 bases). V was pared by 3 bases and J by 0 bases, with 12 bases between. This CDR3 has 16 amino acids. The germline CDR1 and CDR2 sequences are SGHKS and YYEKEE (reference sequence).

V is TRBV2 and J is TRBJ2-4; 10 nucleotides agree with TRBD1. Germline lookup yields CDR1 SNHLY and CDR2 FYNNEI. The CDR3 covers 16 residues. V dropped 5 bases and J dropped 4; count of bases not matched to a gene: 8. The CDR3 region is CASSRDRGSGKNIQYF. For the CDR3, the DNA is TGTGCCAGCAGTCGGGACAGGGGTTCGGGGAAAAACATTCAGTACTTC.

The genes are TRBV19 and TRBJ1-2; weak D call: TRBD1 (5 bases). V lost 5 bases to trimming and J lost 5 bases, with 15 bases between them. Germline values: CDR1 LNHDA, CDR2 SQIVND (reference sequence). This CDR3 comprises 14 residues. The CDR3 region is CASSGGVVGYGYTF. For the CDR3, the DNA is TGTGCCAGTAGTGGAGGGGTAGTTGGGTATGGCTACACCTTC.

This chain joins TRBV3-1 (or the pseudogene TRBV3-2) and TRBJ1-4, with D maybe TRBD1 (5 bases). Germline V gene lookup returns CDR1 LGHDT and CDR2 YNNKEL (reference sequence). With 5 bases removed from V and 3 bases from J, the gap between germline ends came to 13 bases. The CDR3 contains 15 residues. In DNA, the CDR3 is TGTGCCAGCAGCTTCGGGGGGAGGGCTAATGAAAAACTGTTTTTT. Translation: CASSFGGRANEKLFF.

The chain links TRBV9 to TRBJ1-3, with TRBD1 matching 7 bases. CDR1 is SGDLS, CDR2 YYNGEE, per germline. V was clipped by 3 bases and J by 2 bases; unmatched bases: 11. The CDR3 runs 17 residues. In DNA form, the CDR3 reads TGTGCCAGCAGCGGGGGACAGTCCCCCGGCGCTGGAAACACCATATATTTT. Protein sequence: CASSGGQSPGAGNTIYF.

The J gene is TRBJ2-3, the V gene TRBV27, with D uncertain. Deletions cut 6 bases from V and 6 bases from J, with 7 bases between. Germline V gene lookup returns CDR1 MNHEY and CDR2 SMNVEV (reference sequence). CDR3 length equals 11 residues. The CDR3 protein is CASSMRDTQYF. The CDR3 DNA follows: TGTGCCAGCAGCATGAGGGATACGCAGTATTTT.

The chain employs TRBV7-6 and TRBJ2-5; 7 bases agree with TRBD2. CDR3 length: 15 residues. Germline CDR1 SGHVS, CDR2 FNYEAQ. Trimming took 2 bases from V and 1 from J; bases not matched to a gene: 4. The CDR3 sequence is CASSLLGGSQETQYF. DNA for the CDR3: TGTGCCAGCAGCTTACTGGGAGGGAGCCAAGAGACCCAGTACTTC.

This chain uses TRBV7-9 with TRBJ2-7; TRBD1 is a possible D gene (6 bases). Germline loops: CDR1 SEHNR, CDR2 FQNEAQ (reference sequence). With 0 bases removed from V and 7 bases from J, the gap between germline ends came to 13 bases. This CDR3 has 14 amino acids. The CDR3 DNA sequence: TGTGCCAGCAGCTTAGCCCAGGGGAATGGTGAGCAGTACTTC. The encoded protein is CASSLAQGNGEQYF.

The chain is built from TRBV6-5 and TRBJ2-7, with TRBD2 identical over 13 bases. From germline, CDR1 is MNHEY and CDR2 SVGAGI. The CDR3 spans 16 residues. After removal of 2 bases from V and 4 bases from J, the junction contained 5 bases not matched to a gene. CDR3 in amino acids: CASSYTLAGGQYEQYF. The CDR3, as DNA: TGTGCCAGCAGTTACACACTAGCGGGGGGGCAGTACGAGCAGTACTTC.

The gene calls are TRBV9 and TRBJ2-4; TRBD1 agrees at 9 bases. This CDR3 has 19 amino acids. V gave up 3 bases and J gave up 1 base; unmatched junction bases: 14. Germline V gives CDR1 SGDLS, CDR2 YYNGEE. CDR3: CASSAPSGQGSKAKNIQYF. For the CDR3, the DNA is TGTGCCAGCAGCGCCCCCTCCGGACAGGGGAGTAAGGCCAAAAACATTCAGTACTTC.

This clone has only one observation. The V call is TRBV11-2, the J call TRBJ2-3; perhaps TRBD1 as D (6 bases). V gave up 5 bases and J gave up 5 bases, with 17 bases separating them. CDR1 and CDR2 from the germline V gene are SGHAT and FQNNGV. The CDR3 has 15 residues. This CDR3 reads CASSPSVGAGDTQYF. CDR3 bases: TGTGCCAGCAGCCCAAGCGTGGGGGCCGGAGATACGCAGTATTTT.

This rearrangement joins TRBV5-1 to TRBJ2-3; 7 bases fit TRBD2. J was trimmed by 6 bases and V by 1 base; bases with no gene match: 14. Per the germline V gene, CDR1 is SGHRS and CDR2 is YFSETQ. The CDR3 is 17 residues long. CDR3 sequence: CASSLSGRGVVSDTQYF. The CDR3 nucleotides read TGCGCCAGCAGCTTGTCGGGCCGGGGGGTCGTCTCGGATACGCAGTATTTT.

By its share, this clone is medium-sized (0.01 to 0.1%). V usage is TRBV7-6 and J usage is TRBJ2-7, with D possibly TRBD1 on 6 matching bases. V shed 5 bases and J shed 6 bases, with 14 bases lying between them. Per the germline V gene, CDR1 is SGHVS and CDR2 is FNYEAQ. The CDR3 is 13 residues long. The chain's CDR3 is CASSPGTKVEQYF. The DNA for the CDR3 is TGTGCCAGCAGCCCCGGGACAAAGGTCGAGCAGTACTTC.

V is TRBV23-1 and J is TRBJ2-1; possibly TRBD2 for D (7 bases). TRBV23-1 is treated as an ORF (open reading frame) with a function not yet certain. The CDR3 length is 12 residues. The V end lost 3 bases, the J end lost 15 bases, and 15 bases lay between the germline ends. As DNA, the CDR3 is TGCGCCAGCAGTCATAGGGGGGGAATTAGGTTCTTC. Its translation: CASSHRGGIRFF.

This chain connects TRBV7-9 to TRBJ2-3; 10 bases agree with TRBD2. Unmatched junction bases numbered 5, after V lost 1 base and J lost 4 bases. The germline CDR1 and CDR2 sequences are SEHNR and FQNEAQ (reference sequence). The length of the CDR3 is 16 residues. CDR3 DNA: TGTGCCAGCAGCTTAGGAGCGGGGGGGCTCGCAGATACGCAGTATTTT. This gives the protein CASSLGAGGLADTQYF.

This chain joins TRBV7-9 and TRBJ2-1, with D maybe TRBD2 (7 bases). Germline assignment: CDR1 SEHNR and CDR2 FQNEAQ (reference sequence). CDR3 length: 15 amino acids. V was cut by 3 bases and J by 7 bases, with 16 bases left in between. CDR3 DNA sequence: TGTGCCAGCAGCTTTGGCGGGGGCCTGGGGAATGAGCAGTTCTTC. Protein: CASSFGGGLGNEQFF.